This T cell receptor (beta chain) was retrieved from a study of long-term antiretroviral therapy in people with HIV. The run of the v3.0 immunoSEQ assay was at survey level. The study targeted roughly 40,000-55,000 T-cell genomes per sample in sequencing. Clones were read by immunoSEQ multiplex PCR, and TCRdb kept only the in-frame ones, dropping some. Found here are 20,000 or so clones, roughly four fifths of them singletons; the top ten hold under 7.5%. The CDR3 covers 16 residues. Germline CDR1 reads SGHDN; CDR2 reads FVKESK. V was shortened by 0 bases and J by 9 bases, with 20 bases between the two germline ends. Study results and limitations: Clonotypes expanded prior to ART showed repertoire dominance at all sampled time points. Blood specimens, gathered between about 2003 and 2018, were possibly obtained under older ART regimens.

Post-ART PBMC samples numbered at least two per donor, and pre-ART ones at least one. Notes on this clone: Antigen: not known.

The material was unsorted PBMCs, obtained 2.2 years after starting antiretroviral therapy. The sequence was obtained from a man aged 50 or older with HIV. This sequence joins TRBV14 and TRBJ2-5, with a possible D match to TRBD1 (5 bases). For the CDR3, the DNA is TGTGCCAGCAGCCAAGAAGTTCAGGGTCCCGACTGGGCCCAGTACTTC. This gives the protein CASSQEVQGPDWAQYF.